Below, 24 T cell receptor beta chains from the same sample are listed, as sequenced in a study of human T cells and chemical hapten exposure. Via MiXCR, TCRdb re-called the RACE reads, giving one row per CDR3 protein. The data show about 93,000 distinct CDR3 sequences, over 8% seen once. Time point noted: healthy volunteer bleed at 2 weeks. Unseparated into fractions, whole blood served as the source from which total RNA was extracted. Sample: whole blood. All receptors come from a female donor in good health. Some clones in this sample may be carry-over from other donors' samples.

This clonotype was detected a few times. The chain uses TRBV19 and TRBJ2-5, with 11 bases lining up with TRBD2. Looked up from germline, CDR1 is LNHDA and CDR2 is SQIVND (reference sequence). The CDR3 length is 15 residues. Trimming at V came to 1 base and at J to 4 bases, leaving 2 bases not matched to a gene. DNA of the CDR3: TGTGCCAGTAGTATAGGACTAGCGGGAAGAGAGACCCAGTACTTC. Translation: CASSIGLAGRETQYF.

There are a few counts of this clonotype. This chain links TRBV27 with TRBJ1-1, with D possibly TRBD1 on 5 matching bases. This CDR3 spans 15 amino acids. V lost 0 bases and J 0 bases, leaving 8 bases between the germline ends. Germline V CDR1 and CDR2: MNHEY, SMNVEV (reference sequence). The CDR3 coding sequence is TGTGCCAGCAGTTTATCGTCAGGGTTGAACACTGAAGCTTTCTTT. Its protein product is CASSLSSGLNTEAFF.

In this sample, this clonotype turned up many times. This chain joins TRBV6-1 and TRBJ2-2; possibly TRBD1 for D (5 bases). The CDR3 is made up of 14 amino acids. V lost 7 bases and J 6 bases, leaving 15 bases between the germline ends. Germline V lookup: CDR1 MNHNS, CDR2 SASEGT. CDR3 in amino acids: CASKGREEAGELFF. The CDR3 DNA reads TGTGCCAGCAAGGGCAGGGAAGAAGCCGGGGAGCTGTTTTTT.

The table lists this clonotype with many counts. This rearrangement joins TRBV28 to TRBJ2-7, with 7 bases matching TRBD1. CDR1 MDHEN and CDR2 SYDVKM come from the germline V gene. The CDR3 has 17 residues. The V and J ends lost 6 bases and 6 bases, in that order; junction bases with no gene match: 20. The CDR3 sequence: CASSLNPTGAESLEQYF. The CDR3 bases are TGTGCCAGCAGCCTCAACCCTACAGGGGCTGAATCACTCGAGCAGTACTTC.

This clonotype was counted only a few times. V gene TRBV11-2 combines with J gene TRBJ2-2; D gene uncertain. The V gene lost 10 bases and the J gene lost 1 base, with 10 bases spanning the gap. The CDR3 spans 13 residues. Germline values: CDR1 SGHAT, CDR2 FQNNGV. CDR3 protein: CANERRNTGELFF. In DNA, the CDR3 is TGTGCCAACGAGAGGAGGAACACCGGGGAGCTGTTTTTT.

This clonotype was seen a handful of times. The chain has TRBV20-1 and TRBJ2-5, with a tentative D call TRBD1 (6 bases). V was pared by 3 bases and J by 1 base, with 6 bases between. The CDR3 length is 12 residues. Germline V lookup: CDR1 DFQATT, CDR2 SNEGSKA (reference sequence). This chain's CDR3 is CSASRGQETQYF. The CDR3 DNA reads TGCAGTGCTAGCAGGGGCCAAGAGACCCAGTACTTC.

The rearrangement uses TRBV28 and TRBJ2-3; 9 bases fit TRBD2. The CDR3 contains 13 residues. Per germline, CDR1 MDHEN and CDR2 SYDVKM. With 6 bases clipped from V and 4 bases from J, the junction kept 2 bases outside the gene matches. CDR3 region: CASRTSGPDTQYF. As DNA, the CDR3 is TGTGCCAGCAGGACTAGCGGACCAGATACGCAGTATTTT.

This clonotype was seen more than once but under ten times. This chain connects TRBV7-2 to TRBJ2-3; 7 positions match TRBD2. CDR3 length: 17 amino acids. Germline values: CDR1 SGHTA, CDR2 FQGNSA. The V segment lost 1 base and the J segment 0 bases; nucleotides outside the gene matches: 7. CDR3 amino acids: CASSLVGRGRSTDTQYF. CDR3 sequence (DNA): TGTGCCAGCAGCTTAGTTGGGCGCGGGAGAAGCACAGATACGCAGTATTTT.

The V gene is TRBV25-1, the J gene TRBJ2-7; 7 bases line up with TRBD1. The germline gives CDR1 MGHDK, CDR2 SYGVNS. The trim removed 4 bases at V and 2 bases at J, leaving 5 bases unmatched. The CDR3 sequence is 14 residues long. The CDR3 spells CASSGRDSTYEQYF. CDR3 in DNA: TGTGCCAGCAGTGGCCGGGACAGTACCTACGAGCAGTACTTC.

This clonotype was detected many times. The genes are TRBV28 and TRBJ2-7; 10 bases are a match to TRBD2. The length of the CDR3 is 17 residues. J lost 0 bases, V lost 3 bases, and 8 bases had no gene match. CDR1 and CDR2 from the germline V gene are MDHEN and SYDVKM. Written as DNA, the CDR3 is TGTGCCAGCAGTTTTTCCTTACTAGCGGGGAGCTCCTACGAGCAGTACTTC. Its translation: CASSFSLLAGSSYEQYF.

This clonotype was counted between two and nine times. The gene calls are TRBV7-2 and TRBJ2-3, with 7 bases lining up with TRBD2. The germline gives CDR1 SGHTA, CDR2 FQGNSA. The V segment lost 2 bases and the J segment 1 base; nucleotides outside the gene matches: 3. The CDR3 runs to 15 residues. DNA of the CDR3: TGTGCCAGCAGCTTAAGCGGGATGGGCACAGATACGCAGTATTTT. It encodes CASSLSGMGTDTQYF.

This clonotype turned up a few times. The rearrangement joins TRBV27 to TRBJ2-3, with 8 bases aligning to TRBD2. Germline CDR1 reads MNHEY; CDR2 reads SMNVEV (reference sequence). The trim removed 7 bases at V and 2 bases at J, leaving 14 bases unmatched. The length of the CDR3 is 17 residues. In DNA form, the CDR3 reads TGTGCCAGCACTTCGGCATATAGCGGGGTTGACACAGATACGCAGTATTTT. This sequence encodes CASTSAYSGVDTDTQYF.

V is TRBV3-1 and J is TRBJ2-1, with D possibly TRBD2 on 6 matching bases. Trimming removed 4 bases at V and 5 bases at J, with 24 bases between. The CDR3 spans 18 residues. Germline CDR1 reads LGHDT; CDR2 reads YNNKEL (reference sequence). The CDR3 protein is CASSPPWGGASYHNEQFF. The CDR3 coding sequence is TGTGCCAGCAGCCCCCCTTGGGGCGGGGCCTCATACCACAATGAGCAGTTCTTC.

V gene TRBV28 combines with J gene TRBJ1-1; TRBD1 matches 7 bases. The CDR3 length is 15 residues. V dropped 3 bases and J dropped 4; count of bases not matched to a gene: 8. CDR1 is MDHEN and CDR2 is SYDVKM in the germline V gene. Here the CDR3 DNA reads TGTGCCAGCAGTTTCCAGAGGGGGCAGGGCACTGAAGCTTTCTTT. Residues: CASSFQRGQGTEAFF.

This clonotype was seen many times. The V and J genes are TRBV27 and TRBJ2-7; D unresolved. The germline V gene has CDR1 MNHEY and CDR2 SMNVEV (reference sequence). The V end lost 3 bases, the J end lost 5 bases, and 14 bases lay between the germline ends. The CDR3 length is 14 residues. CDR3: CASSFWADRDEQYF. CDR3 DNA sequence: TGTGCCAGCAGTTTCTGGGCAGATAGGGACGAGCAGTACTTC.

The chain has TRBV14 and TRBJ2-3, with D possibly matching TRBD1 (6 bases). Deletions cut 4 bases from V and 6 bases from J, with 20 bases between. The CDR3 extends over 16 amino acids. Germline V gives CDR1 SGHDN, CDR2 FVKESK. In nucleotides, the CDR3 is TGTGCCAGCAGCCCCAGGGGCCCCACGGGATCGGATACGCAGTATTTT. It yields the protein CASSPRGPTGSDTQYF.

This clonotype was recorded once. The rearrangement uses TRBV2 and TRBJ1-4; no firm D call. The CDR3 has 15 residues. V was pared by 7 bases and J by 1 base, with 13 bases between. Germline V gene data show CDR1 as SNHLY and CDR2 as FYNNEI. The CDR3 bases are TGTGCCAGCAAGGCCACAAAGGGAACTAATGAAAAACTGTTTTTT. Translated, it gives CASKATKGTNEKLFF.

This clonotype was picked up many times. The chain joins TRBV20-1 to TRBJ1-5; D unresolved. The V gene's germline CDR1 is DFQATT and CDR2 SNEGSKA (reference sequence). The length of the CDR3 is 13 residues. Trimming shortened V by 3 bases and J by 0 bases, and 6 bases separated the two germline ends. CDR3 bases: TGCAGTGCTAGTCGGTCTAGCAATCAGCCCCAGCATTTT. Encoded protein: CSASRSSNQPQHF.

This clonotype occurred a few times. The chain carries TRBV5-1 and TRBJ2-7; 10 bases line up with TRBD2. Germline V lookup: CDR1 SGHRS, CDR2 YFSETQ. Trimming at V came to 2 bases and at J to 6 bases, leaving 8 bases not matched to a gene. CDR3 length equals 15 residues. CDR3 in DNA: TGCGCCAGCAGCTTACGGGCTAGCGGGAGAGGCGAGCAGTACTTC. It yields the protein CASSLRASGRGEQYF.

This clonotype turned up a few times. This chain uses TRBV5-1 with TRBJ2-5; 8 bases agree with TRBD1. The CDR3 sequence is 15 residues long. V was pared by 4 bases and J by 5 bases, with 10 bases of the junction left unmatched. The germline CDR1 and CDR2 sequences are SGHRS and YFSETQ. In nucleotides, the CDR3 is TGCGCCAGCAGCACCGTTCCAGGGGGCTCTGAGACCCAGTACTTC. Translated, it gives CASSTVPGGSETQYF.

This clonotype was detected many times. The rearrangement joins TRBV4-1 to TRBJ1-1, with a tentative D call TRBD1 (6 bases). This CDR3 region has 16 residues. V lost 0 bases to trimming and J lost 5 bases, with 16 bases between them. Germline V gene lookup returns CDR1 MGHRA and CDR2 YSYEKL. The CDR3 coding sequence is TGCGCCAGCAGCCAAGAACCTCCTACACAGGGAACTGAAGCTTTCTTT. It translates to CASSQEPPTQGTEAFF.

This clonotype was seen many times. The CDR3: CASSLDRDGYTF. The CDR3 DNA reads TGTGCCAGCAGTCTGGACAGGGACGGCTACACCTTC. The V gene is TRBV2, the J gene TRBJ1-2; 8 bases align to TRBD1. The CDR3 consists of 12 residues. Germline CDR1 is SNHLY and CDR2 is FYNNEI. Unmatched junction bases numbered 4, after V lost 5 bases and J lost 8 bases.

This clonotype was found many times. The V gene is TRBV5-1, the J gene TRBJ2-7; TRBD2 aligns across 10 bases. After removal of 0 bases from V and 4 bases from J, the junction contained 4 bases not matched to a gene. Germline V gene data show CDR1 as SGHRS and CDR2 as YFSETQ. There are 15 residues in the CDR3. The CDR3 nucleotides are TGCGCCAGCAGCTTGGCTCAGGGACTAGCGTACGAGCAGTACTTC. Protein: CASSLAQGLAYEQYF.

This clonotype was observed many times. The V call is TRBV7-9, the J call TRBJ2-4; 11 bases line up with TRBD2. The germline gives CDR1 SEHNR, CDR2 FQNEAQ (reference sequence). The CDR3 is made up of 17 amino acids. The ends lost 2 bases at V and 2 bases at J; junction bases unmatched: 5. CDR3 coding DNA: TGTGCCAGCAGCTTACTAGCGGGAGGAGCGACCAAAAACATTCAGTACTTC. It yields the protein CASSLLAGGATKNIQYF. Combining the CDR3 with reference TRBV7-9 and TRBJ2-4 gives the whole variable domain DTGVSQNPRHKITKRGQNVTFRCDPISEHNRLYWYRQTLGQGPEFLTYFQNEAQLEKSRLLSDRFSAERPKGSFSTLEIQRTEQGDSAMYLCASSLLAGGATKNIQYFGAGTRLSVL.